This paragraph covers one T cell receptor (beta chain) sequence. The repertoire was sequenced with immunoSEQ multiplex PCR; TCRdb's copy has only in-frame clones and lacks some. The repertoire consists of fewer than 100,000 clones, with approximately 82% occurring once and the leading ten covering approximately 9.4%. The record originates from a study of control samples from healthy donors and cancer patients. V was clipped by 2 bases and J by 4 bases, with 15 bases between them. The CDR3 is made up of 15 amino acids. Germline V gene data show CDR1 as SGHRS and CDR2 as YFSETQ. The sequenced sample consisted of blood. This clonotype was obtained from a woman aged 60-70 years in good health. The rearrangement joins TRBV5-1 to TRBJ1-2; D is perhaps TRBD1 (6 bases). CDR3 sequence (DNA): TGCGCCAGCAGCTTCGGAACAGGGATTTTCTATGGCTACACCTTC. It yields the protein CASSFGTGIFYGYTF.